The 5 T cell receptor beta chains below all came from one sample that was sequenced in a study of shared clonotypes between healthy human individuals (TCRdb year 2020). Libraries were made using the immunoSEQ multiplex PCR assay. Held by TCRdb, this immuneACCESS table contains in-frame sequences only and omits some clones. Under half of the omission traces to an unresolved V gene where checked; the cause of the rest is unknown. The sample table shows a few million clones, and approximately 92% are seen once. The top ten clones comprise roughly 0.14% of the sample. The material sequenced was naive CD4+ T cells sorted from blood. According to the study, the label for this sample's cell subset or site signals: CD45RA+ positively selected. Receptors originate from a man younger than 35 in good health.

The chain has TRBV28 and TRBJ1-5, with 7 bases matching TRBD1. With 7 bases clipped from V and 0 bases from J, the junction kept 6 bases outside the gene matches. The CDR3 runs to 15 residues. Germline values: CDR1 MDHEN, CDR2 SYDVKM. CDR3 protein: CASTAGQVSNQPQHF. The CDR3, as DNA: TGTGCCAGCACTGCCGGACAGGTTAGCAATCAGCCCCAGCATTTT.

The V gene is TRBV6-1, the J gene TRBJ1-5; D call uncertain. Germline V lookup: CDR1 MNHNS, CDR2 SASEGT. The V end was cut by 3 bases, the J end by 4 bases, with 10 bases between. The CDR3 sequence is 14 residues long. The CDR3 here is CASSDQRSNQPQHF. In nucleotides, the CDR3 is TGTGCCAGCAGTGATCAACGTAGTAATCAGCCCCAGCATTTT.

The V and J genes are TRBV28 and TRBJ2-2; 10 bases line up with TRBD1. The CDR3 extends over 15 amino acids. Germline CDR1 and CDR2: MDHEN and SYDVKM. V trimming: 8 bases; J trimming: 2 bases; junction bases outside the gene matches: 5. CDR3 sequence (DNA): TGTGCCAGCGAGGGACAGGGGATCAACACCGGGGAGCTGTTTTTT. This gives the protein CASEGQGINTGELFF.

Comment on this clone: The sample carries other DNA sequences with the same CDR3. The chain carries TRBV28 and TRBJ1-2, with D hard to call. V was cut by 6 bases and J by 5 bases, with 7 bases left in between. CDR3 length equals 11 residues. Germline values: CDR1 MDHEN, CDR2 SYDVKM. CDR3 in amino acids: CASRREYGYTF. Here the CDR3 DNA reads TGTGCCAGCAGAAGGGAGTATGGCTACACCTTC.

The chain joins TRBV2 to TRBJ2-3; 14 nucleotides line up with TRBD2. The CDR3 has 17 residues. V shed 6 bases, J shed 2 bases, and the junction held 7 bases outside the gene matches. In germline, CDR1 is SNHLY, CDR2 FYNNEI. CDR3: CASRGTSGGAPTDTQYF. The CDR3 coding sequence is TGTGCCAGCAGAGGGACTAGCGGGGGAGCCCCCACAGATACGCAGTATTTT. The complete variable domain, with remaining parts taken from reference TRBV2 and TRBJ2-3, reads EPEVTQTPSHQVTQMGQEVILRCVPISNHLYFYWYRQILGQKVEFLVSFYNNEISEKSEIFDDQFSVERPDGSNFTLKIRSTKLEDSAMYFCASRGTSGGAPTDTQYFGPGTRLTVL.